This T cell receptor beta chain was sequenced for a study of blood T cells in healthy people across ages. General study results and limits: Diversity of TCR beta per million T cells declined in a roughly linear way with age. Researchers judged that diversity estimates from one million T cells fell short of true values.

Combining a sample-barcoded 5' primer with a J-beta primer mix, a second PCR ran for roughly 7 to 11 cycles. Sequencing recovered at least 3 million CDR3-containing paired-end reads from each sample. Each CDR3 protein is one row after TCRdb ran MiXCR on the 5' RACE reads. The table has 590,000 or so distinct CDR3 sequences, approximately 30% seen once. Healthy individuals of Caucasian origin from Russia, aged roughly 6 to 100, served as donors. There are 16 residues in the CDR3. CDR1 and CDR2 from the germline V gene are MDHEN and SYDVKM. The germline V and J ends were trimmed by 5 bases and 3 bases, with 18 bases remaining between them. Notes on this clonotype: As yet, its antigen is unknown.

The rearrangement uses TRBV28 and TRBJ2-3, with D perhaps TRBD1 (6 bases). Specimen: blood. This TCR was recovered from a woman of 80 years or more in good health. DNA of the CDR3: TGTGCCAGCAGTCCCCAAGGGGGAAAGAGGACAGATACGCAGTATTTT. Its translation is CASSPQGGKRTDTQYF.